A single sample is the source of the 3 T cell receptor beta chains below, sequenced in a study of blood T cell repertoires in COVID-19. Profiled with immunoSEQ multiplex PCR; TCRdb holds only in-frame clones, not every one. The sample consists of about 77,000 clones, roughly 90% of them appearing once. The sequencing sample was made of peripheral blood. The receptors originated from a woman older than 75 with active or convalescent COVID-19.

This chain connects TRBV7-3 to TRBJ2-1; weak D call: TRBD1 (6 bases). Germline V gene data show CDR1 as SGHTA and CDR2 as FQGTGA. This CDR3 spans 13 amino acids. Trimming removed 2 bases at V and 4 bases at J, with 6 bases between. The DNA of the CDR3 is TGTGCCAGCAGCTTAGACAGGTACAATGAGCAGTTCTTC. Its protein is CASSLDRYNEQFF.

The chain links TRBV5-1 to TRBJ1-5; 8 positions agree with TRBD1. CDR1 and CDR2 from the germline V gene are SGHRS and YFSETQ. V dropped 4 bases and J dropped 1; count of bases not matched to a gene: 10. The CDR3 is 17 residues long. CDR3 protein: CASSPGRTGRSNQPQHF. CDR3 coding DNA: TGCGCCAGCAGCCCGGGTAGGACAGGGAGAAGCAATCAGCCCCAGCATTTT. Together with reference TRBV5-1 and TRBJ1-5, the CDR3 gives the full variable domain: KAGVTQTPRYLIKTRGQQVTLSCSPISGHRSVSWYQQTPGQGLQFLFEYFSETQRNKGNFPGRFSGRQFSNSRSEMNVSTLELGDSALYLCASSPGRTGRSNQPQHFGDGTRLSIL.

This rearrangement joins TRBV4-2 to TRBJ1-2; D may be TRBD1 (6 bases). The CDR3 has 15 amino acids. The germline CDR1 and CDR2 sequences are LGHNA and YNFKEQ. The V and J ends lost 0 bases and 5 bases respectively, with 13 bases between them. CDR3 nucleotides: TGTGCCAGCAGCCAAGATGGGCAGGGGAAGTATGGCTACACCTTC. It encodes CASSQDGQGKYGYTF.